The 27 T cell receptor beta chains reported below all come from one sample, sequenced in a study of shared clonotypes between healthy human individuals. Profiling relied on immunoSEQ multiplex PCR, and the TCRdb table lists in-frame clones only, not all of them. The sample has more than 2,000,000 clones, around nine tenths seen once. Sequencing was performed on naive CD4+ T cells sorted from blood. Subset here: CD45RA+ positively selected. These receptor sequences come from a young man in good health.

The V and J genes are TRBV27 and TRBJ2-3; 8 nucleotides align to TRBD1. The CDR3 runs to 14 residues. Germline V lookup: CDR1 MNHEY, CDR2 SMNVEV (reference sequence). The ends lost 7 bases at V and 7 bases at J; junction bases unmatched: 10. The CDR3 DNA reads as TGTGCCAGCACCGGACAGGGCCTGGGGAATACGCAGTATTTT. It yields the protein CASTGQGLGNTQYF.

The chain has TRBV7-8 and TRBJ2-5; perhaps TRBD2 as D (6 bases). The CDR3 totals 14 residues. Germline lookup yields CDR1 SGHVS and CDR2 FQNEAQ. The V end was cut by 5 bases, the J end by 0 bases, with 10 bases between. The CDR3 region is CASSPRDYQETQYF. Written as DNA, the CDR3 is TGTGCCAGCAGCCCCCGGGACTACCAAGAGACCCAGTACTTC.

The chain has TRBV11-2 and TRBJ2-1; D remains ambiguous. V lost 4 bases, J lost 9 bases, and 16 bases lay in between. The V gene's germline CDR1 is SGHAT and CDR2 FQNNGV. This CDR3 is 14 amino acids long. CDR3 bases: TGTGCCAGCAGCTCTGCCCCACCCCCTGGTGAGCAGTTCTTC. Its protein product is CASSSAPPPGEQFF.

In DNA, the CDR3 is TGTGCCAGCAGTCCGTCACCGGGACACAAAGCGGGAAACACCATATATTTT. Its protein product is CASSPSPGHKAGNTIYF. The chain has TRBV28 and TRBJ1-3; D is perhaps TRBD1 (6 bases). The V gene lost 5 bases and the J gene lost 4 bases, with 21 bases spanning the gap. CDR1 is MDHEN and CDR2 is SYDVKM in the germline V gene. The CDR3 is 17 residues long. Full variable domain (remainder filled in from reference TRBV28 and TRBJ1-3): DVKVTQSSRYLVKRTGEKVFLECVQDMDHENMFWYRQDPGLGLRLIYFSYDVKMKEKGDIPEGYSVSREKKERFSLILESASTNQTSMYLCASSPSPGHKAGNTIYFGEGSWLTVV.

In this sample, this clone turned up once. The genes are TRBV4-1 and TRBJ2-1; a weak D match, TRBD1 (6 bases). V was clipped by 1 base and J by 8 bases, with 15 bases between them. CDR3 length: 15 residues. Per germline, CDR1 MGHRA and CDR2 YSYEKL. CDR3: CASSQVVLGGDEQFF. The CDR3 DNA is TGCGCCAGCAGCCAAGTTGTTCTTGGGGGCGATGAGCAGTTCTTC.

The genes are TRBV5-1 and TRBJ1-1; perhaps TRBD1 as D (5 bases). The germline V gene encodes CDR1 SGHRS and CDR2 YFSETQ. The CDR3 has 12 residues. The V gene lost 5 bases and the J gene lost 7 bases, with 12 bases spanning the gap. CDR3 sequence reads: CASSSQGLEAFF. The CDR3 coding sequence is TGCGCCAGCAGTTCTCAGGGCCTTGAAGCTTTCTTT.

The V gene is TRBV20-1, the J gene TRBJ1-3; D unresolved. The germline gives CDR1 DFQATT, CDR2 SNEGSKA (reference sequence). With 6 bases removed from V and 8 bases from J, the gap between germline ends came to 11 bases. CDR3 length: 11 residues. CDR3 nucleotides: TGCAGTGCCTACGTCGGGGACACCATATATTTT. Translation: CSAYVGDTIYF.

This rearrangement joins TRBV20-1 to TRBJ2-7; D unresolved. Germline V gene sequence: CDR1 DFQATT, CDR2 SNEGSKA (reference sequence). V dropped 3 bases and J dropped 4 bases, with 7 bases sitting between them. The CDR3 is 11 amino acids. Here the CDR3 DNA reads TGCAGTGCTAGCAACCGGTACGAGCAGTACTTC. The encoded protein is CSASNRYEQYF.

This rearrangement joins TRBV10-3 to TRBJ2-2; 10 nucleotides align to TRBD2. V gave up 3 bases and J gave up 3 bases; unmatched junction bases: 10. This CDR3 is 18 amino acids long. Germline V gene lookup returns CDR1 ENHRY and CDR2 SYGVKD. The CDR3 DNA is TGTGCCATCAGTGAAGGGGCCCGGCTAGCGGGGGACACCGGGGAGCTGTTTTTT. This encodes CAISEGARLAGDTGELFF.

This sequence joins TRBV27 and TRBJ2-4; no clear D. The CDR3 spans 14 residues. The V gene's germline CDR1 is MNHEY and CDR2 SMNVEV (reference sequence). V lost 5 bases, J lost 0 bases, and 8 bases lay in between. CDR3 amino acids: CASSPPGAKNIQYF. The CDR3, as DNA: TGTGCCAGCAGTCCCCCAGGAGCCAAAAACATTCAGTACTTC.

This clone has just a few counts. This rearrangement joins TRBV6-1 to TRBJ1-1, with 7 bases aligning to TRBD1. CDR1 MNHNS and CDR2 SASEGT come from the germline V gene. J lost 3 bases, V lost 5 bases, and 6 bases had no gene match. The CDR3 has 14 residues. CDR3 residues: CASSRQGRDTEAFF. The CDR3 region has the DNA TGTGCCAGCAGTAGACAGGGCCGAGACACTGAAGCTTTCTTT.

This chain connects TRBV6-1 to TRBJ1-5; 8 bases align to TRBD1. There are 13 residues in the CDR3. The germline V gene has CDR1 MNHNS and CDR2 SASEGT. V gave up 6 bases and J gave up 6 bases; unmatched junction bases: 4. As DNA, the CDR3 is TGTGCCAGCAGCCTGACAGGGGTTCAGCCCCAGCATTTT. It encodes CASSLTGVQPQHF.

This rearrangement joins TRBV6-5 to TRBJ2-7; 7 nucleotides align to TRBD1. V trimming: 4 bases; J trimming: 1 base; junction bases outside the gene matches: 4. Per the germline V gene, CDR1 is MNHEY and CDR2 is SVGAGI. This CDR3 has 14 residues. CDR3 loop: CASSLHRGSYEQYF. In DNA, the CDR3 is TGTGCCAGCAGTTTACACAGGGGATCCTACGAGCAGTACTTC.

The chain employs TRBV5-1 and TRBJ2-5, with D unclear. V was cut by 0 bases and J by 2 bases, with 11 bases left in between. The germline V gene encodes CDR1 SGHRS and CDR2 YFSETQ. CDR3 length: 15 amino acids. The CDR3 region is CASSLEPSQQETQYF. The DNA for the CDR3 is TGCGCCAGCAGCTTGGAACCGAGCCAGCAAGAGACCCAGTACTTC.

This chain connects TRBV7-9 to TRBJ2-3; D is possibly TRBD1 or TRBD2 (5 bases each). Germline V gene data show CDR1 as SEHNR and CDR2 as FQNEAQ (reference sequence). The CDR3 has 16 residues. V was cut by 5 bases and J by 6 bases, with 21 bases left in between. CDR3 sequence: CASSEGTSGNSDTQYF. CDR3 bases: TGTGCCAGCAGCGAGGGGACGTCGGGGAATTCGGATACGCAGTATTTT.

The chain employs TRBV6-5 and TRBJ2-1; perhaps TRBD1 as D (6 bases). Germline V gives CDR1 MNHEY, CDR2 SVGAGI. V lost 3 bases and J 0 bases, leaving 12 bases between the germline ends. This CDR3 spans 16 amino acids. CDR3 sequence: CASSYQWGRSYNEQFF. CDR3 nucleotide sequence: TGTGCCAGCAGTTATCAATGGGGGCGCTCCTACAATGAGCAGTTCTTC.

This sequence joins TRBV7-2 and TRBJ2-1; D possibly corresponds to TRBD2 (6 bases). The ends were cut back, 0 bases at V and 4 bases at J, with 19 bases in the middle. CDR1 and CDR2 from the germline V gene are SGHTA and FQGNSA. This CDR3 is built from 18 residues. CDR3 sequence: CASSLASPLAGLYNEQFF. The CDR3 nucleotides are TGTGCCAGCAGCTTAGCGTCCCCTCTGGCGGGACTTTACAATGAGCAGTTCTTC.

Comments on this clone: Other DNA sequences in this sample translate to the same CDR3. V gene TRBV6-5 combines with J gene TRBJ1-3, with unresolved D. V lost 6 bases and J lost 0, with 9 bases in between. The germline CDR1 and CDR2 sequences are MNHEY and SVGAGI. The CDR3 has 14 amino acids. CDR3 in amino acids: CASSRTGSGNTIYF. The CDR3 bases are TGTGCCAGCAGCCGCACGGGCTCTGGAAACACCATATATTTT.

This chain uses TRBV5-1 with TRBJ2-1, with 8 bases matching TRBD1. The germline V gene has CDR1 SGHRS and CDR2 YFSETQ. The CDR3 totals 15 residues. After removal of 3 bases from V and 4 bases from J, the junction contained 6 bases not matched to a gene. The CDR3 sequence is CASSSTGAEYNEQFF. The DNA of the CDR3 is TGCGCCAGCAGCTCGACAGGGGCAGAATACAATGAGCAGTTCTTC.

CDR3 DNA sequence: TGCGCCAGCAGCCCAGGACTGTCGGCCGGGGAGCTGTTTTTT. It yields the protein CASSPGLSAGELFF. V gene TRBV5-1 combines with J gene TRBJ2-2, with D possibly TRBD2 on 5 matching bases. The length of the CDR3 is 14 residues. Germline CDR1 is SGHRS and CDR2 is YFSETQ. Trimming left V 4 bases short and J 6 bases short, with 13 bases between.

CDR3 protein: CASSQPKSGGRETQYF. CDR3 sequence (DNA): TGCGCCAGCAGCCAGCCGAAAAGCGGGGGCCGAGAGACCCAGTACTTC. This chain connects TRBV4-1 to TRBJ2-5; 8 bases map to TRBD2. After removal of 3 bases from V and 4 bases from J, the junction contained 10 bases not matched to a gene. Germline values: CDR1 MGHRA, CDR2 YSYEKL. CDR3 length: 16 residues.

V gene TRBV6-5 combines with J gene TRBJ1-1; D is possibly TRBD1 (6 bases). The length of the CDR3 is 15 residues. From germline, CDR1 is MNHEY and CDR2 SVGAGI. V shed 5 bases and J shed 1 base, with 14 bases lying between them. CDR3 in amino acids: CASSATGAWNTEAFF. In nucleotides, the CDR3 is TGTGCCAGCAGTGCCACGGGGGCCTGGAACACTGAAGCTTTCTTT.

This chain links TRBV9 with TRBJ2-1; D is undetermined. Germline V gene data show CDR1 as SGDLS and CDR2 as YYNGEE. The CDR3 covers 13 residues. The germline V and J ends were trimmed by 1 base and 6 bases, with 8 bases remaining between them. CDR3: CASSVPDLNEQFF. CDR3 bases: TGTGCCAGCAGCGTACCCGATCTCAATGAGCAGTTCTTC.

The gene calls are TRBV7-2 and TRBJ1-4, with D perhaps matching TRBD1 (5 bases). Germline V gene data show CDR1 as SGHTA and CDR2 as FQGNSA. Trimming stripped 1 base from V and 8 bases from J, with 20 bases between. The CDR3 is 17 residues long. CDR3 bases: TGTGCCAGCAGCTTAGAAGGTCGGGGACCGGGGGGAGAAAAACTGTTTTTT. Protein sequence: CASSLEGRGPGGEKLFF.

This chain uses TRBV7-9 with TRBJ2-2; 14 bases are shared with TRBD2. The CDR3 consists of 16 residues. The germline V gene has CDR1 SEHNR and CDR2 FQNEAQ (reference sequence). After removal of 5 bases from V and 5 bases from J, the junction contained 4 bases not matched to a gene. CDR3 amino acids: CASSETSGRGTGELFF. CDR3 sequence (DNA): TGTGCCAGCAGCGAGACTAGCGGGAGGGGAACCGGGGAGCTGTTTTTT.

The V call is TRBV5-4, the J call TRBJ1-2, with D uncertain. The germline V and J ends were trimmed by 4 bases and 4 bases, with 17 bases remaining between them. The CDR3 consists of 15 residues. Germline values: CDR1 SGHNT, CDR2 YYREEE (reference sequence). CDR3: CASSLWSVDTYGYTF. DNA for the CDR3: TGTGCCAGCAGCCTATGGAGTGTTGATACCTATGGCTACACCTTC.

In DNA form, the CDR3 reads TGTGCCAGCAGCCTGGACTATCATGCCGGGGAGCTGTTTTTT. Amino acid sequence: CASSLDYHAGELFF. This chain links TRBV7-2 with TRBJ2-2; TRBD2 might be the D (6 bases). Germline V lookup: CDR1 SGHTA, CDR2 FQGNSA. V lost 5 bases and J 6 bases, leaving 13 bases between the germline ends. This CDR3 is 14 amino acids long.